This T cell receptor (beta chain) was captured by sequencing in a study of identical twins. General study findings and limits: With abundant cord blood beta clonotypes, insertions were fewer; memory repertoires showed no such pattern. The conclusions drew on cross-sectional statistical analysis instead of tracking the same donors. There was an excess of low generation probability in the out-of-frame alpha sequences that twins shared.

It was template switching that added a universal primer site, and there were unique molecular identifiers on the cDNA. MiXCR, run by TCRdb on the 5' RACE reads, gives a single entry per CDR3 protein. The table lists around 250,000 distinct CDR3 sequences, about 8% of them singletons. The CDR3 has 9 amino acids. V was clipped by 3 bases and J by 6 bases, with 3 bases between them. The germline V gene has CDR1 DFQATT and CDR2 SNEGSKA (reference sequence). Worth noting for this clonotype: Antigen specificity is unknown.

Separately, the same data were catalogued under a study of yellow fever vaccine responses in identical twins.

The sample taken for sequencing was CD8+ T cells sorted from blood. The receptor's source is a young woman in good health. The genes are TRBV20-1 and TRBJ2-7; D not resolved. The CDR3 region is CSASTEQYF. CDR3 DNA sequence: TGCAGTGCTAGTACCGAGCAGTACTTC.